The entry that follows covers one TCR beta chain sequence. CDR1 and CDR2 from the germline V gene are MDHEN and SYDVKM. The ends were cut back, 9 bases at V and 3 bases at J, with 15 bases in the middle. CDR3 length: 13 amino acids. Profiled with immunoSEQ multiplex PCR; TCRdb holds only in-frame clones, not every one. The sample holds around 60,000 clones; over 85% are singletons and the top ten take approximately 1.5%. The data stem from a study of T cell changes during pregnancy in multiple sclerosis. The clonotype comes from a female donor with multiple sclerosis, enrolled in a pregnancy study. Source: peripheral blood, taken in the second trimester of pregnancy. The rearrangement uses TRBV28 and TRBJ2-7; no firm D call. The CDR3: CARTWASYYEQYF. CDR3 DNA: TGTGCCAGGACGTGGGCGAGTTACTACGAGCAGTACTTC.